What follows are 21 T cell receptor beta chains derived from one specimen sequenced in a study of blood T cell repertoires in COVID-19. The table came from immunoSEQ multiplex PCR; TCRdb's copy has only in-frame clones and leaves some out. The sample shows about 130,000 clones, around 81% of them seen only once. Source material: peripheral blood. These receptor sequences come from a man in his forties with active or convalescent COVID-19.

The chain links TRBV7-3 to TRBJ2-1; the D gene is possibly TRBD2 (5 bases). Trimming took 5 bases from V and 4 from J, leaving 9 bases between them. The germline V gene has CDR1 SGHTA and CDR2 FQGTGA. The CDR3 runs to 13 residues. The CDR3 reads CASSGPGYNEQFF. Written as DNA, the CDR3 is TGTGCCAGCAGCGGACCGGGGTACAATGAGCAGTTCTTC.

This clone was seen only a few times. J is TRBJ1-4 and V is TRBV7-9, with 7 bases that match TRBD1. V gave up 5 bases and J gave up 0 bases; unmatched junction bases: 9. Germline values: CDR1 SEHNR, CDR2 FQNEAQ (reference sequence). The CDR3 runs to 17 residues. The CDR3 sequence: CASSPRTGSTTNEKLFF. For the CDR3, the DNA is TGTGCCAGCAGCCCCCGGACAGGCTCCACAACTAATGAAAAACTGTTTTTT.

This chain uses TRBV29-1 with TRBJ2-7; TRBD1 matches at 9 bases. The V segment lost 5 bases and the J segment 0 bases; nucleotides outside the gene matches: 5. This CDR3 spans 14 amino acids. Germline assignment: CDR1 SQVTM and CDR2 ANQGSEA. The CDR3 coding sequence is TGCAGCGTTCTGGGACAGGGACTCTCCTACGAGCAGTACTTC. It yields the protein CSVLGQGLSYEQYF.

The chain employs TRBV27 and TRBJ2-2; 7 nucleotides line up with TRBD2. Germline loops: CDR1 MNHEY, CDR2 SMNVEV (reference sequence). Trimming cost V 5 bases and J 3 bases; bases outside gene matches: 15. CDR3 length equals 18 residues. CDR3 protein: CASSLPGRGGQYTGELFF. The CDR3 coding sequence is TGTGCCAGCAGTCTGCCGGGGCGGGGAGGGCAATACACCGGGGAGCTGTTTTTT.

This chain connects TRBV18 to TRBJ2-1, with D unresolved. V lost 5 bases to trimming and J lost 3 bases, with 8 bases between them. CDR3 length: 13 residues. CDR1 and CDR2 from the germline V gene are KGHSH and LQKENI. CDR3 region: CASSSLDYNEQFF. CDR3 nucleotide sequence: TGTGCCAGCTCATCGCTAGACTACAATGAGCAGTTCTTC.

V and J are TRBV5-1 and TRBJ1-6, with a tentative D call TRBD1 (5 bases). Trimming took off 2 bases at V and 6 bases at J, with 15 bases between the two ends. Germline V gene sequence: CDR1 SGHRS, CDR2 YFSETQ. This CDR3 is 16 amino acids long. The CDR3 bases are TGCGCCAGCAGCTTAGGGGCCCAGGACCTTAATTCACCCCTCCACTTT. Amino acids: CASSLGAQDLNSPLHF. The full variable domain, completed using reference TRBV5-1 and TRBJ1-6, is KAGVTQTPRYLIKTRGQQVTLSCSPISGHRSVSWYQQTPGQGLQFLFEYFSETQRNKGNFPGRFSGRQFSNSRSEMNVSTLELGDSALYLCASSLGAQDLNSPLHFGNGTRLTVT.

This clone appeared a single time. This chain connects TRBV18 to TRBJ2-7, with TRBD1 matching 11 bases. This CDR3 comprises 15 residues. J lost 4 bases, V lost 3 bases, and 5 bases had no gene match. CDR1 and CDR2 from the germline V gene are KGHSH and LQKENI. CDR3 region: CASSPGTGGEYEQYF. The CDR3 coding sequence is TGTGCCAGCTCACCGGGGACAGGGGGGGAGTACGAGCAGTACTTC.

The chain recombines TRBV27 with TRBJ1-6, with 7 bases matching TRBD1. This CDR3 has 17 residues. The V gene's germline CDR1 is MNHEY and CDR2 SMNVEV (reference sequence). V trimming: 2 bases; J trimming: 0 bases; junction bases outside the gene matches: 4. CDR3 in amino acids: CASSLTQGGSYNSPLHF. Here the CDR3 DNA reads TGTGCCAGCAGTTTAACGCAGGGGGGCTCCTATAATTCACCCCTCCACTTT.

The CDR3 protein is CASRTTGELFF. In DNA, the CDR3 is TGTGCCAGCAGAACTACCGGGGAGCTGTTTTTT. The chain recombines TRBV2 with TRBJ2-2; no clear D. V lost 6 bases and J 5 bases, leaving 4 bases between the germline ends. Germline-derived CDR1 and CDR2 are SNHLY and FYNNEI. The length of the CDR3 is 11 residues. The full variable domain, in which reference TRBV2 and TRBJ2-2 provide the parts outside the CDR3, is EPEVTQTPSHQVTQMGQEVILRCVPISNHLYFYWYRQILGQKVEFLVSFYNNEISEKSEIFDDQFSVERPDGSNFTLKIRSTKLEDSAMYFCASRTTGELFFGEGSRLTVL.

The rearrangement uses TRBV7-3 and TRBJ1-1, with 10 bases lining up with TRBD1. Looked up from germline, CDR1 is SGHTA and CDR2 is FQGTGA. Trimming removed 4 bases from V and 5 bases from J; junction bases left unmatched: 7. The CDR3 length is 15 residues. Here the CDR3 reads CASSSSTGGRTEAFF. CDR3 DNA sequence: TGTGCCAGCAGCTCATCGACAGGGGGCAGAACTGAAGCTTTCTTT.

The rearrangement joins TRBV4-2 to TRBJ1-4, with 10 positions matching TRBD1. Germline V gene data show CDR1 as LGHNA and CDR2 as YNFKEQ. The CDR3 covers 15 residues. The V gene end was trimmed by 7 bases and the J gene end by 7 bases; junction bases not matched to a gene: 9. Written as DNA, the CDR3 is TGTGCCAGCAACTCTCCGGGGACAGGGGTTGAAAAACTGTTTTTT. Residues: CASNSPGTGVEKLFF.

CDR3 sequence (DNA): TGTGCCAGCAGCAAGACGGGGGGGCAGCGTTTCCGGGAGCTGTTTTTT. Translation: CASSKTGGQRFRELFF. The chain employs TRBV13 and TRBJ2-2, with 8 bases lining up with TRBD2. V dropped 5 bases and J dropped 9; count of bases not matched to a gene: 14. The CDR3 is made up of 16 amino acids. CDR1 is PRHDT and CDR2 is FYEKMQ in the germline V gene (reference sequence).

This chain uses TRBV3-1 (or the pseudogene TRBV3-2) with TRBJ2-7; 10 bases line up with TRBD2. J lost 6 bases, V lost 1 base, and 6 bases had no gene match. Germline V CDR1 and CDR2: LGHDT, YNNKEL (reference sequence). CDR3 size: 15 residues. Here the CDR3 DNA reads TGTGCCAGCAGCCAAGGCGCCGGGACTAGCGCCGAGCAGTACTTC. It translates to CASSQGAGTSAEQYF.

The chain uses TRBV3-1 (or the pseudogene TRBV3-2) and TRBJ1-2; D might be TRBD1 (5 bases). The CDR3 covers 14 residues. Trimming shortened V by 1 base and J by 5 bases, and 11 bases separated the two germline ends. Germline lookup yields CDR1 LGHDT and CDR2 YNNKEL (reference sequence). Here the CDR3 reads CASSQGGVGYGYTF. Written as DNA, the CDR3 is TGTGCCAGCAGCCAAGGGGGGGTCGGATATGGCTACACCTTC.

The chain links TRBV19 to TRBJ1-5; TRBD1 might be the D (6 bases). Per the germline V gene, CDR1 is LNHDA and CDR2 is SQIVND (reference sequence). This CDR3 comprises 14 residues. Trimming pared 5 bases from V and 2 bases from J, leaving 10 bases between. The CDR3 here is CASSLQGGNQPQHF. CDR3 bases: TGTGCCAGTAGTCTACAGGGAGGCAATCAGCCCCAGCATTTT.

The chain links TRBV5-8 to TRBJ2-4, with 7 bases matching TRBD1. Trimming at V came to 4 bases and at J to 7 bases, leaving 8 bases not matched to a gene. Germline V CDR1 and CDR2: SGHTS, YDEGEE. CDR3 length: 14 residues. The DNA of the CDR3 is TGTGCCAGCAGCGGTAGACAGGGCGGTAACATTCAGTACTTC. This translates into CASSGRQGGNIQYF.

The rearrangement joins TRBV18 to TRBJ2-7, with D perhaps matching TRBD2 (5 bases). The CDR3 covers 11 residues. Trimming pared 6 bases from V and 3 bases from J, leaving 6 bases between. Germline assignment: CDR1 KGHSH and CDR2 LQKENI. CDR3 region: CASSAGYEQYF. The CDR3 DNA reads TGTGCCAGCTCCGCGGGCTACGAGCAGTACTTC. The entire variable domain, with the rest obtained from reference TRBV18 and TRBJ2-7, is as follows: NAGVMQNPRHLVRRRGQEARLRCSPMKGHSHVYWYRQLPEEGLKFMVYLQKENIIDESGMPKERFSAEFPKEGPSILRIQQVVRGDSAAYFCASSAGYEQYFGPGTRLTVT.

The chain is built from TRBV7-3 and TRBJ2-7; 10 bases map to TRBD2. Per the germline V gene, CDR1 is SGHTA and CDR2 is FQGTGA. The CDR3 loop spans 15 amino acids. The junction had 3 bases not matched to a gene; V was cut back by 3 bases and J by 1 base. CDR3 sequence reads: CASSLERGGSYEQYF. CDR3 bases: TGTGCCAGCAGCTTGGAGCGGGGGGGATCCTACGAGCAGTACTTC.

The chain links TRBV10-3 to TRBJ2-7; tentatively, D is TRBD1 (6 bases). Deletions cut 9 bases from V and 2 bases from J, with 11 bases between. The CDR3 covers 12 residues. Germline assignment: CDR1 ENHRY and CDR2 SYGVKD. CDR3 sequence reads: CAISQGTYEQYF. CDR3 in DNA: TGTGCCATTTCACAGGGTACCTACGAGCAGTACTTC.

In the case of this clone: The sample carries other DNA sequences with the same CDR3. The V gene is TRBV6-5, the J gene TRBJ1-4; D may be TRBD1 (5 bases). This CDR3 has 16 residues. V shed 0 bases and J shed 0 bases, with 8 bases lying between them. In germline, CDR1 is MNHEY, CDR2 SVGAGI. CDR3 sequence reads: CASSYSGTATNEKLFF. In DNA form, the CDR3 reads TGTGCCAGCAGTTACTCCGGGACTGCAACTAATGAAAAACTGTTTTTT.

The chain couples TRBV27 to TRBJ1-1; D remains ambiguous. Germline CDR1 and CDR2: MNHEY and SMNVEV (reference sequence). The V end was cut by 3 bases, the J end by 0 bases, with 5 bases between. CDR3 length: 13 amino acids. This chain's CDR3 is CASSFSLNTEAFF. CDR3 sequence (DNA): TGTGCCAGCAGTTTCTCGTTGAACACTGAAGCTTTCTTT.